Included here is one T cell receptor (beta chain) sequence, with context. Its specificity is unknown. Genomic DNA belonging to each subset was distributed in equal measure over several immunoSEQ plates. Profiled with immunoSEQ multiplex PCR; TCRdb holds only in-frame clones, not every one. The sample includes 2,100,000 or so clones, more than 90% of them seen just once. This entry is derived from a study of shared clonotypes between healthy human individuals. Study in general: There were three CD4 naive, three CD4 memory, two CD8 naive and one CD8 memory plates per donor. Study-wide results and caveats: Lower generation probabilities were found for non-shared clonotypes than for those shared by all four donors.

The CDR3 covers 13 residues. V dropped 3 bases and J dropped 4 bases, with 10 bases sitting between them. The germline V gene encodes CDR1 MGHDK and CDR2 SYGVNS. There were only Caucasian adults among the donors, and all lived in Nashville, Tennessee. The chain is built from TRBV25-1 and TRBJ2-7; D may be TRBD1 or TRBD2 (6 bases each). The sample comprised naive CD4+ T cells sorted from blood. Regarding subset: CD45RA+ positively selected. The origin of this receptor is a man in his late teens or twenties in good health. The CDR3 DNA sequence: TGTGCCAGCAGTGACGGGGGCAGGTACGAGCAGTACTTC. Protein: CASSDGGRYEQYF.